A single sample is the source of the 11 T cell receptor beta chains below, sequenced in a study of T cells in narcolepsy. TCRdb's table, derived via immunoSEQ multiplex PCR, lists solely in-frame clones and lacks some. The sample shows fewer than 35,000 clones, roughly four fifths of them seen only once. The sequencing input was CD45RA- memory CD4+ T cells from PBMCs. Receptors were obtained from a human donor with narcolepsy.

Only one count was recorded for this clone. This chain uses TRBV19 with TRBJ1-6; 7 nucleotides line up with TRBD1. Germline V gene lookup returns CDR1 LNHDA and CDR2 SQIVND (reference sequence). The CDR3 is made up of 17 amino acids. J gave up 8 bases and V 2 bases, and 12 bases lay outside the gene matches. For the CDR3, the DNA is TGTGCCAGTAGTATAAGACAGGGCTCGGGGCTTGATTCACCCCTCCACTTT. This translates into CASSIRQGSGLDSPLHF.

The CDR3 loop reads CASSKGSAAVNSPLHF. CDR3 in DNA: TGTGCCAGTAGTAAAGGTTCGGCGGCAGTTAATTCACCCCTCCACTTT. This chain links TRBV19 with TRBJ1-6; D unclear. Germline V gene data show CDR1 as LNHDA and CDR2 as SQIVND (reference sequence). The CDR3 sequence is 16 residues long. V lost 4 bases and J 6 bases, leaving 16 bases between the germline ends.

The genes are TRBV6-5 and TRBJ1-5; D uncertain. From germline, CDR1 is MNHEY and CDR2 SVGAGI. The V gene lost 5 bases and the J gene lost 2 bases, with 13 bases spanning the gap. The CDR3 runs 15 residues. CDR3 sequence: CASSPSAYGNQPQHF. As DNA, the CDR3 is TGTGCCAGCAGTCCCTCGGCTTATGGCAATCAGCCCCAGCATTTT.

V and J are TRBV11-3 and TRBJ2-5; TRBD1 or TRBD2 may be the D gene (6 bases each). Germline lookup yields CDR1 SGHNT and CDR2 YENEEA. Trimming left V 3 bases short and J 5 bases short, with 13 bases between. This CDR3 comprises 14 residues. DNA of the CDR3: TGTGCCAGCAGCTTTGGCAGGGGAGGCGAGACCCAGTACTTC. Translation: CASSFGRGGETQYF.

As concerns this clone: Sequence at one end of the junction differs from germline and may be a read error. The V call is TRBV9, the J call TRBJ1-3; D is uncertain. Germline V gene sequence: CDR1 SGDLS, CDR2 YYNGEE. CDR3 length: 15 amino acids. The CDR3 reads CASSVGEQSGNTTYF. Written as DNA, the CDR3 is TGTGCCAGCAGCGTAGGTGAACAGTCCGGAAACACCACATATTTT. The entire variable domain, with the rest obtained from reference TRBV9 and TRBJ1-3, is as follows: DSGVTQTPKHLITATGQRVTLRCSPRSGDLSVYWYQQSLDQGLQFLIQYYNGEERAKGNILERFSAQQFPDLHSELNLSSLELGDSALYFCASSVGEQSGNTTYFGEGSWLTVV.

This chain links TRBV9 with TRBJ2-2; unclear D gene. The germline V gene encodes CDR1 SGDLS and CDR2 YYNGEE. The CDR3 runs 17 residues. V lost 0 bases and J lost 3, with 15 bases in between. CDR3 in DNA: TGTGCCAGCAGCGTAGACCCAGGACCGCCGGACACCGGGGAGCTGTTTTTT. This sequence encodes CASSVDPGPPDTGELFF.

The V call is TRBV19, the J call TRBJ1-2; perhaps TRBD1 as D (5 bases). The CDR3 runs 14 residues. Trimming pared 3 bases from V and 4 bases from J, leaving 12 bases between. Germline CDR1 reads LNHDA; CDR2 reads SQIVND (reference sequence). The CDR3: CASSMVSGPYGYTF. DNA for the CDR3: TGTGCCAGTAGTATGGTCTCGGGGCCCTATGGCTACACCTTC.

The rearrangement uses TRBV5-1 and TRBJ2-7, with 10 bases identical to TRBD1. The ends lost 2 bases at V and 5 bases at J; junction bases unmatched: 4. The CDR3 consists of 14 residues. Germline V gene lookup returns CDR1 SGHRS and CDR2 YFSETQ. CDR3 region: CASSFGTGEHEQYF. The CDR3 region has the DNA TGCGCCAGCAGCTTTGGGACAGGGGAACACGAGCAGTACTTC. Full variable domain (rest looked up from reference TRBV5-1 and TRBJ2-7): KAGVTQTPRYLIKTRGQQVTLSCSPISGHRSVSWYQQTPGQGLQFLFEYFSETQRNKGNFPGRFSGRQFSNSRSEMNVSTLELGDSALYLCASSFGTGEHEQYFGPGTRLTVT.

The chain combines TRBV11-2 with TRBJ2-2, with a possible D match to TRBD2 (6 bases). The length of the CDR3 is 15 residues. V was pared by 6 bases and J by 4 bases, with 15 bases between. Germline V CDR1 and CDR2: SGHAT, FQNNGV. The CDR3 DNA is TGTGCCAGCAGAGAGGAGGGTCGCCGCACCGGGGAGCTGTTTTTT. Translation gives CASREEGRRTGELFF.

The J gene is TRBJ2-1, the V gene TRBV6-6; TRBD2 matches 7 bases. Germline lookup yields CDR1 MNHNY and CDR2 SVGAGI (reference sequence). The CDR3 is 12 residues long. After removal of 4 bases from V and 7 bases from J, the junction contained 1 base not matched to a gene. CDR3 DNA: TGTGCCAGCAGTTTGGGACTAAATGAGCAGTTCTTC. Protein sequence: CASSLGLNEQFF.

This clone was observed once. The J gene is TRBJ2-5, the V gene TRBV5-1; 14 nucleotides match TRBD2. Germline CDR1 is SGHRS and CDR2 is YFSETQ. J was trimmed by 4 bases and V by 4 bases; bases with no gene match: 12. The CDR3 consists of 18 residues. The CDR3 DNA reads TGCGCCAGCAGCCCGCGGACTAGCGGGGGGACCCTCGGAGAGACCCAGTACTTC. It codes for CASSPRTSGGTLGETQYF.